Here is one T cell receptor beta chain with its context. Its specificity is unknown. Single viable CD3+CD4+CD8-CD45RO+ cells were sorted as the memory CD4+ T cells. The length of the CDR3 is 15 residues. CDR1 and CDR2 from the germline V gene are GTSNPN and SVGIG (reference sequence). Between the trimmed V and J ends, which lost 4 bases and 5 bases, there was a span of 18 bases. The source of the sample is a study of memory CD4+ T cells and cytomegalovirus serostatus. Study-wide findings and caveats: The CMV-associated TCR signature appears largely within the CD4+ memory repertoire.

The protocol was immunoSEQ multiplex PCR, while the TCRdb copy is restricted to in-frame clones and leaves out a portion. The data show 48,000 or so clones, about 77% seen once. The origin of this receptor is an adult in good health and CMV-seronegative. V and J are TRBV30 and TRBJ2-1; possibly TRBD2 for D (8 bases). Material: memory CD4+ T cells from blood. CDR3 DNA: TGTGCCTGGACCCCAGGGGGACTAGGGGACAATGAGCAGTTCTTC. Residues: CAWTPGGLGDNEQFF.